This entry lists 6 T cell receptor beta chains sequenced from one sample in a study of T-cell memory formation after mild COVID-19. TCRdb reanalysed the 5' RACE reads using MiXCR and keeps one entry per CDR3 protein. The sample holds about 270,000 distinct CDR3 sequences, 15% to 20% seen once. Sequenced input: PBMCs or a T cell subset sorted from them (not recorded which). The receptors derive from a young man who had mild COVID-19 (a few samples of this study predate the infection). Cell type and time point are not known.

The V and J genes are TRBV5-1 and TRBJ1-1; the D is unclear. In germline, CDR1 is SGHRS, CDR2 YFSETQ. This CDR3 comprises 14 residues. V was clipped by 3 bases and J by 3 bases, with 12 bases between them. DNA for the CDR3: TGCGCCAGCAGCTCCCTGGGAAGCGACACTGAAGCTTTCTTT. This codes for CASSSLGSDTEAFF.

CDR3 residues: CSAGSSLGAFF. The CDR3 nucleotides are TGCAGCGCTGGCAGTTCACTAGGGGCTTTCTTT. The V call is TRBV29-1, the J call TRBJ1-1; D is undetermined. Trimming took off 7 bases at V and 11 bases at J, with 17 bases between the two ends. Germline assignment: CDR1 SQVTM and CDR2 ANQGSEA. This CDR3 has 11 amino acids. The full variable domain, in which reference TRBV29-1 and TRBJ1-1 provide the parts outside the CDR3, is SAVISQKPSRDICQRGTSLTIQCQVDSQVTMMFWYRQQPGQSLTLIATANQGSEATYESGFVIDKFPISRPNLTFSTLTVSNMSPEDSSIYLCSAGSSLGAFFGQGTRLTVV.

In this sample, this clonotype turned up a few times. The chain combines TRBV27 with TRBJ2-3; D may be TRBD2 (5 bases). Germline values: CDR1 MNHEY, CDR2 SMNVEV (reference sequence). V lost 5 bases to trimming and J lost 3 bases, with 15 bases between them. The CDR3 has 15 amino acids. The CDR3 is CASSPRTDNTDTQYF. The CDR3 DNA follows: TGTGCCAGCAGTCCAAGGACTGATAATACAGATACGCAGTATTTT.

The sample holds a few counts of this clonotype. The chain couples TRBV7-9 to TRBJ1-2; 10 bases line up with TRBD1. CDR1 and CDR2 (germline): SEHNR, FQNEAQ (reference sequence). The J segment lost 4 bases and the V segment lost 5 bases, leaving 7 bases of the junction unmatched. The CDR3 loop spans 15 amino acids. As DNA, the CDR3 is TGTGCCAGCAGCCCCGGGACAGGGGAGGCCTATGGCTACACCTTC. Translating gives CASSPGTGEAYGYTF.

This clonotype was recorded many times. The rearrangement links TRBV5-1 to TRBJ2-5; weak D call: TRBD1 (6 bases). V was trimmed by 3 bases and J by 5 bases, leaving 11 bases between them. In germline, CDR1 is SGHRS, CDR2 YFSETQ. CDR3 length equals 13 residues. Here the CDR3 DNA reads TGCGCCAGCAGCTCTCCAGGGGAGGAGACCCAGTACTTC. It specifies CASSSPGEETQYF.

This rearrangement joins TRBV7-9 to TRBJ1-6, with no clear D. Germline V lookup: CDR1 SEHNR, CDR2 FQNEAQ (reference sequence). Between the trimmed V and J ends, which lost 4 bases and 5 bases, there was a span of 15 bases. The CDR3 extends over 16 amino acids. CDR3 in DNA: TGTGCCAGCAGCTCATCAGGACTGCACCATAATTCACCCCTCCACTTT. The encoded protein is CASSSSGLHHNSPLHF.